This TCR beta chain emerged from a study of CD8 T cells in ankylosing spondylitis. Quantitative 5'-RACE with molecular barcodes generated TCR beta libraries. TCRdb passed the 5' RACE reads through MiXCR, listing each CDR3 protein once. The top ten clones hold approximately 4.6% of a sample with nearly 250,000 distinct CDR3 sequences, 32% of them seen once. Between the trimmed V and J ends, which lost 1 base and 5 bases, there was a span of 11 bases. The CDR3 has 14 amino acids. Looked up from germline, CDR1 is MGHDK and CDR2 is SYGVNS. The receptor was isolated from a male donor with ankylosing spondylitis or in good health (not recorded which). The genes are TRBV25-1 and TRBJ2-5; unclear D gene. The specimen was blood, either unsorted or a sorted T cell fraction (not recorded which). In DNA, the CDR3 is TGTGCCAGCAGTGAATGGGGAATCCGGGAGACCCAGTACTTC. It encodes CASSEWGIRETQYF.